This T cell receptor beta chain emerged from a study of blood T cell repertoires in COVID-19. Study at large: Acute-phase and convalescent COVID-19 samples originated in the United States, Italy and Spain. Sample material is recorded as cDNA or gDNA derived from T cells, B-cell-depleted T cells, or PBMCs.

Clones were read by immunoSEQ multiplex PCR, and TCRdb kept only the in-frame ones, dropping some. The sample includes around 100,000 clones, roughly 85% of them seen just once. The specimen sequenced was peripheral blood. The receptor comes from a man between 65 and 85 years old with active or convalescent COVID-19.

Written as DNA, the CDR3 is TGTGCCAGCAGCCAAGGGACATTTGGCAATCAGCCCCAGCATTTT. Translated: CASSQGTFGNQPQHF. V gene TRBV4-2 combines with J gene TRBJ1-5; tentatively, D is TRBD1 (5 bases). The CDR3 totals 15 residues. The V and J ends lost 1 base and 2 bases respectively, with 9 bases between them. Germline CDR1 reads LGHNA; CDR2 reads YNFKEQ.